A selection of T cell receptor beta chains follows, all from one sample in a study of T cells in Graves' hyperthyroidism and ophthalmopathy. TCRdb passed the multiplex PCR reads through MiXCR, listing each CDR3 protein once. The data contain fewer than 400,000 distinct CDR3 sequences, more than 12% of them singletons. Sequencing input: blood. The receptors derive from a man in his fifties with Graves' ophthalmopathy. The conserved cysteine and the conserved F or W are not part of the CDR3 here.

TRBV20-1	TRBJ1-2	SAAGTIRGYT
TRBV15	TRBJ2-7	ATSGGDSSYEQH
TRBV5-1	TRBJ2-5	ASSRTSGRRIETQY
TRBV2	TRBJ1-5	ASRQDNGGNQPQH
TRBV3-1	TRBJ1-1	ASSQETQGFPTEAF
TRBV30	TRBJ2-5	AWSVFLQETQY
TRBV2	TRBJ2-3	AGGLKTDTQY
TRBV24-1	TRBJ2-5	ATSGSLAGGKETQY
TRBV5-5	TRBJ2-7	ASSLQGAPLGEQY
TRBV6-1	TRBJ2-1	ASSYNSGIGNEQF
TRBV9	TRBJ1-2	ASSVDNYGYT
TRBV20-1	TRBJ2-1	SAGRLAVTNEQF
TRBV29-1	TRBJ1-2	SVEGTGGFGYT
TRBV6-1	TRBJ1-1	ASSSNLNTEAF
TRBV5-1	TRBJ1-2	ASSPEGDYGYT
TRBV7-6	TRBJ1-2	ASSLGAGTGEYGYT
TRBV19	TRBJ1-5	TSTSFGIQQPQH
TRBV19	TRBJ2-3	ASSISAGASDTQY
TRBV20-1	TRBJ2-7	SASSGTSGMNEQY
TRBV11-2	TRBJ1-6	ASSPTVLNSPLH
TRBV12-3/TRBV12-4	TRBJ1-5	ASSRTGNSNQPQH
TRBV5-1	TRBJ2-1	ASSPGTSGRATVTNEQF
TRBV29-1	TRBJ1-2	SVVANYGYT
TRBV7-6	TRBJ2-1	ASSLDRGLSPDEQF
TRBV24-1	TRBJ2-3	ATSDSPDTQY
TRBV29-1	TRBJ2-1	SVTQTYEQF
TRBV28	TRBJ2-2	ASSLSPSTPGELF
TRBV5-1	TRBJ2-7	ASSLPSGSDEQY
TRBV7-2	TRBJ2-7	ASSSWDLFSYEQY
TRBV19	TRBJ2-5	ASTPSTY
TRBV15	TRBJ1-1	ATNDKTGLNTEAF
TRBV30	TRBJ1-5	AWSVQGVGWDQPQH
TRBV6-2/TRBV6-3	TRBJ2-1	ASSYSRVTNEQF
TRBV9	TRBJ1-2	ASSEQVWDYGYT
TRBV18	TRBJ1-1	ASSPPSLAGNEAF
TRBV27	TRBJ1-1	ASTTRTGDTEAF
TRBV20-1	TRBJ2-1	SASDPGTSGSNYEQF
TRBV6-1	TRBJ1-4	ASSEFERGREKLF
TRBV5-1	TRBJ2-1	ASSASSEQF
TRBV19	TRBJ2-5	ASSIRAGAETQY
TRBV25-1	TRBJ2-3	ASSEPGQGDSHTQY
TRBV18	TRBJ1-1	ASSLTDGNTEAF
TRBV6-1	TRBJ1-2	ASSGRDRGWGYT
TRBV3-1	TRBJ2-1	ASSTSGTVNNEQF
TRBV9	TRBJ2-1	ASSVGEVGANEQF
TRBV10-3	TRBJ2-7	AISELGQGAVQY
TRBV28	TRBJ2-3	ASSLNRGIGDTQY
TRBV12-3/TRBV12-4	TRBJ2-1	ASSFSLAGDLSNEQF